These 15 T cell receptor beta chains came from one sample sequenced in a study of post-analysis software for immune sequencing data. Study findings and constraints: Five TRBV segments occurring more often in patients than controls included TRBV5-6, TRBV5-1 and TRBV20-1.

These receptors have no known antigen. The library was made from cDNA and included unique molecular identifiers. TCRdb processed the PCR reads anew with MiXCR; each CDR3 protein has one entry. The data contain around 190,000 distinct CDR3 sequences, about 30% of them singletons. The sequenced material came from blood. The receptors stem from a girl aged 2-17 years with multiple sclerosis.

The sample holds many counts of this clonotype. V is TRBV3-1 and J is TRBJ1-4, with D possibly being TRBD1 (6 bases). Germline CDR1 reads LGHDT; CDR2 reads YNNKEL (reference sequence). This CDR3 region has 13 residues. Trimming took off 3 bases at V and 7 bases at J, with 9 bases between the two ends. The DNA of the CDR3 is TGTGCCAGCAGCCAGGTCAGGGGTGAAAAACTGTTTTTT. It encodes CASSQVRGEKLFF.

Ten or more counts support this clonotype. This chain connects TRBV28 to TRBJ2-1; maybe TRBD2 (6 bases). V was trimmed by 1 base and J by 3 bases, leaving 10 bases between them. Germline V gene data show CDR1 as MDHEN and CDR2 as SYDVKM. The CDR3 spans 15 residues. The CDR3 is CASSLYRENYNEQFF. CDR3 coding DNA: TGTGCCAGCAGTTTATACCGGGAGAACTACAATGAGCAGTTCTTC.

This clonotype was seen only a few times. The chain recombines TRBV20-1 with TRBJ2-3, with 9 bases that match TRBD1. Unmatched junction bases numbered 11, after V lost 3 bases and J lost 4 bases. The germline V gene has CDR1 DFQATT and CDR2 SNEGSKA (reference sequence). This CDR3 is 16 amino acids long. The CDR3 sequence: CSASGVPGQGPDTQYF. The CDR3, as DNA: TGCAGTGCTAGTGGAGTTCCGGGACAGGGCCCAGATACGCAGTATTTT.

This clonotype came up many times. The chain uses TRBV13 and TRBJ2-3; 13 bases match TRBD2. Germline CDR1 is PRHDT and CDR2 is FYEKMQ (reference sequence). The CDR3 has 17 residues. J lost 5 bases, V lost 5 bases, and 10 bases had no gene match. The chain's CDR3 is CASSVGLAGDEKDTQYF. The CDR3 coding sequence is TGTGCCAGCAGCGTCGGACTAGCGGGGGACGAGAAAGATACGCAGTATTTT.

V and J are TRBV4-2 and TRBJ2-1; TRBD2 matches at 11 bases. The CDR3 length is 16 residues. V trimming: 0 bases; J trimming: 9 bases; junction bases outside the gene matches: 7. Germline V gene lookup returns CDR1 LGHNA and CDR2 YNFKEQ. The CDR3 coding sequence is TGTGCCAGCAGCCAAGATGGGGTAGCGGGGGGGGTTGAGCAGTTCTTC. This sequence encodes CASSQDGVAGGVEQFF.

Turning to this clonotype: Given a much more abundant clone one base away, this may be a read error. The rearrangement joins TRBV30 to TRBJ2-5; 14 nucleotides match TRBD2. J was trimmed by 11 bases and V by 2 bases; bases with no gene match: 13. This CDR3 region has 16 residues. Germline V gene sequence: CDR1 GTSNPN, CDR2 SVGIG (reference sequence). Here the CDR3 reads CAWSPRLAGGPGEQYF. In nucleotides, the CDR3 is TGTGCCTGGAGTCCCAGACTAGCGGGAGGGCCGGGTGAGCAGTACTTC.

On this clonotype: This could be a read error, since a much larger clone is one nucleotide away. This chain joins TRBV5-1 and TRBJ2-5; perhaps TRBD1 as D (6 bases). The J call is uncertain, as TRBJ2-7 better fits the DNA end. The CDR3 contains 14 residues. Germline V lookup: CDR1 SGHRS, CDR2 YFSETQ. The CDR3 loop is CASSLPRTAYEQYF. The DNA for the CDR3 is TGCGCCAGCAGCTTGCCACGGACAGCTTACGAGCAGTACTTC.

The rearrangement links TRBV6-5 to TRBJ2-7; perhaps D is TRBD1 or TRBD2 (5 bases each). The DNA end is more similar to TRBJ2-5, so the J call may be wrong. The germline V gene has CDR1 MNHEY and CDR2 SVGAGI. This CDR3 is built from 13 residues. The CDR3: CASSYSRGETQYF. The CDR3 nucleotides are TGTGCCAGCAGTTATTCTCGGGGCGAGACCCAGTACTTC.

In this sample, this clonotype turned up many times. The CDR3 region has the DNA TGCAGTGCTAGAACCGGGACTCCGAACACCGGGGAGCTGTTTTTT. Its translation: CSARTGTPNTGELFF. The rearrangement joins TRBV20-1 to TRBJ2-2; maybe TRBD2 (6 bases). Between the trimmed V and J ends, which lost 2 bases and 0 bases, there was a span of 10 bases. Per germline, CDR1 DFQATT and CDR2 SNEGSKA (reference sequence). The CDR3 has 15 amino acids.

This clonotype was recorded at least ten times. The J gene is TRBJ2-7, the V gene TRBV4-1; 8 bases are a match to TRBD2. In germline, CDR1 is MGHRA, CDR2 YSYEKL. The CDR3 length is 14 residues. Trimming took 4 bases from V and 6 from J; bases not matched to a gene: 8. The CDR3 coding sequence is TGCGCCAGCAGCCGCTCCCTACTAGCGGCCGAGCAGTACTTC. Its protein is CASSRSLLAAEQYF.

This clonotype was counted many times. The chain combines TRBV6-2 or TRBV6-3 with TRBJ2-1; D is ambiguous. CDR3 length equals 13 residues. V lost 3 bases, J lost 8 bases, and 11 bases lay in between. Per the germline V gene, CDR1 is MNHEY and CDR2 is SVGEGT. The CDR3 spells CASSYGLVYEQFF. In nucleotides, the CDR3 is TGTGCCAGCAGTTATGGGCTAGTCTATGAGCAGTTCTTC.

This clonotype was observed many times. The V gene is TRBV5-6, the J gene TRBJ2-1; 8 bases are shared with TRBD2. The germline CDR1 and CDR2 sequences are SGHDT and YYEEEE. This CDR3 contains 14 residues. After removal of 6 bases from V and 8 bases from J, the junction contained 10 bases not matched to a gene. CDR3 residues: CASIFGGAGDEQFF. The CDR3 coding sequence is TGTGCCAGCATCTTCGGGGGGGCCGGTGATGAGCAGTTCTTC.

This clonotype was found many times. The chain employs TRBV3-1 and TRBJ1-2, with 8 bases that match TRBD1. Germline values: CDR1 LGHDT, CDR2 YNNKEL (reference sequence). The CDR3 has 15 residues. Trimming took 3 bases from V and 9 from J; bases not matched to a gene: 12. CDR3 sequence reads: CASSQSARDRGRYTF. CDR3 nucleotide sequence: TGTGCCAGCAGCCAGTCAGCGCGAGACAGGGGCCGCTACACCTTC.

V gene TRBV24-1 combines with J gene TRBJ1-2; D gene ambiguous. This CDR3 has 13 residues. The germline V gene encodes CDR1 KGHDR and CDR2 SFDVKD. With 4 bases removed from V and 4 bases from J, the gap between germline ends came to 9 bases. The CDR3 here is CATSDARSYGYTF. The CDR3 DNA follows: TGTGCCACCAGTGACGCGCGGAGCTATGGCTACACCTTC.

This clonotype was detected many times. The rearrangement links TRBV4-1 to TRBJ2-3, with TRBD2 matching 9 bases. This CDR3 region has 15 residues. The germline V gene has CDR1 MGHRA and CDR2 YSYEKL. The J segment lost 0 bases and the V segment lost 4 bases, leaving 2 bases of the junction unmatched. CDR3 bases: TGCGCCAGCAGCCTAGCGGGAGTGAGCACAGATACGCAGTATTTT. It is translated as CASSLAGVSTDTQYF.